This T cell receptor beta chain came from a study of prognosis after radiotherapy for stage I lung cancer. Study in general: Among the patients, several developed distant metastases after radiotherapy at a median of 7 months, and approximately 16 showed no significant progression. General study points: Unique TCR clone counts went down once patients had stereotactic body radiation therapy, median roughly 9,300 versus 7,200. Following stereotactic body radiation therapy, patients who went on to develop distant metastases had lower Shannon entropy.

Collection of peripheral blood, in a volume of approximately 6.2 milliliters, was performed at each of two time points. Germline V gene sequence: CDR1 LNHDA, CDR2 SQIVND (reference sequence). Trimming cost V 5 bases and J 6 bases; bases outside gene matches: 8. The CDR3 is 15 residues long. Multiplex PCR, run in two rounds, amplified TCR beta CDR3 from genomic DNA. The first PCR round targeted every TRBV and TRBJ gene with specific primers. TCRdb ran MiXCR on the multiplex PCR reads and lists one entry per CDR3 protein. The sample includes more than 9,500 distinct CDR3 sequences, roughly a third seen only once; the top ten take about 57%. Ten or more counts support this clonotype. Antigen specificity is unknown.

The sequences come from PBMCs, collected before or after stereotactic body radiation therapy (not recorded which). V and J are TRBV19 and TRBJ1-1, with 11 positions matching TRBD1. The clonotype originates from a donor over 45 with non-small cell lung cancer. CDR3 sequence reads: CASSLRTGGAAEAFF. The CDR3 DNA is TGTGCCAGTAGTCTCCGGACAGGGGGCGCGGCTGAAGCTTTCTTT.